What follows describes a single T cell receptor (beta chain). Followed longitudinally, the Seattle patients had been enrolled during active infection. As processed by the authors: Using reference gene primer amplification, nucleated cell counts were estimated. Repertoires were generated with immunoSEQ multiplex PCR, while TCRdb's copy carries only in-frame clones and drops some. That table supplies the V and J calls and clone size; D and trimming were determined from the DNA. The sample yields some 70,000 clones, about nine tenths seen once. This sample was taken from a study of blood T cell repertoires in COVID-19. Whole-study context: The United States, Italy and Spain supplied acute and convalescent COVID-19 samples. T cells, B-cell-depleted T cells, or PBMCs supplied cDNA or gDNA.

The CDR3 sequence is 13 residues long. V lost 0 bases, J lost 12 bases, and 5 bases stayed unmatched. Germline-derived CDR1 and CDR2 are LNHNV and YYDKDF (reference sequence). The clonotype was recovered from a man in his fifties with COVID-19, enrolled during active disease. Sequencing was done on a sample of peripheral blood. The J gene is TRBJ2-1, the V gene TRBV15; 7 nucleotides match TRBD1. Written as DNA, the CDR3 is TGTGCCACCAGCAGAGATCAGTACAGGGGGCAGTTCTTC. Translation gives CATSRDQYRGQFF.